These T cell receptor beta chains were read from a single sample in a study of CD4 T cells in relation to SARS-CoV-2 and coronaviruses. Using immunoSEQ multiplex PCR, the repertoire was profiled, and TCRdb retains in-frame clones only, with some absent. The repertoire includes about 29,000 clones, nearly 80% of them detected once, and 20% sits in the top ten. Their antigens remain unidentified. Sequencing was carried out using CD4+ T cells from PBMCs, cultured in vitro. The origin of the receptors is a human donor in good health. CDR3s include the opening cysteine and the closing phenylalanine or tryptophan. The D gene is left open where the match is weak. Expanded clones are given a class, and other clones once, few, many or no size at all.

TRBD2,TRBJ2-1,TRBV7-9,NA,TGTGCCAGCAGCCCTAGTTGGGGGGGTTACTACAATGAGCAGTTCTTC,CASSPSWGGYYNEQFF
NA,TRBJ1-3,TRBV19,once,TGTGCCAGTAAAGCCCGGGACGGATCTGGAAACACCATATATTTT,CASKARDGSGNTIYF
NA,TRBJ2-5,TRBV9,NA,TGTGCCAGCAGCGTATCCCTCGGGTGGGAGACCCAGTACTTC,CASSVSLGWETQYF
NA,TRBJ2-2,TRBV9,few,TGTGCCAGCAGCCCGCTGGCAGGGGAGGGAACCGGGGAGCTGTTTTTT,CASSPLAGEGTGELFF
NA,TRBJ1-1,TRBV21-1,NA,TGTGCCAGCAGCAAAGGGAGAGGGGCTCCGAACACTGAAGCTTTCTTT,CASSKGRGAPNTEAFF
NA,TRBJ2-6,TRBV5-1,NA,TGCGCCAGCAGCTTGGGAGGGGTGGCTGGGGCCAACGTCCTGACTTTC,CASSLGGVAGANVLTF
NA,TRBJ2-5,TRBV6-2/TRBV6-3,NA,TGTGCCAGCAGTACCGATACAGGGAGGCCAAGAGAGACCCAGTACTTC,CASSTDTGRPRETQYF
NA,TRBJ2-7,TRBV7-9,NA,TGTGCCAGCAGCCCCGGGACCCTGGGCGAGCAGTACTTC,CASSPGTLGEQYF
NA,TRBJ1-2,TRBV20-1,NA,TGCAGTGCTAGTCTGGGAAGGGGCCTCTATGGCTACACCTTC,CSASLGRGLYGYTF
NA,TRBJ2-5,TRBV29-1,once,TGCAGCGTTGTTGAGGAGGAGACCCAGTACTTC,CSVVEEETQYF
NA,TRBJ2-4,TRBV10-1,NA,TGCGCCAGCAGCGATTCCGGAATAGCCAAAAACATTCAGTACTTC,CASSDSGIAKNIQYF
TRBD2,TRBJ2-7,TRBV19,few,TGTGCCAGTAGTATAGAACTAGCGGGAGGATTATCCTACGAGCAGTACTTC,CASSIELAGGLSYEQYF
NA,TRBJ1-3,TRBV9,NA,TGTGCCAGCAGCCAGAGGGGGGGAGGCTCTGGAAACACCATATATTTT,CASSQRGGGSGNTIYF
NA,TRBJ1-4,TRBV5-1,NA,TGCGCCAGCAGCTTGGGGGGCCGGGCCTCTAATGAAAAACTGTTTTTT,CASSLGGRASNEKLFF
NA,TRBJ1-4,TRBV7-9,NA,TGTGCCAGCAGCTTAGAAAGGTTAGAAGGAAAACTGTTTTTT,CASSLERLEGKLFF
TRBD2,TRBJ2-7,TRBV5-6,NA,TGTGCCAGCAGGAGGGAGGGCCTTTACGAGCAGTACTTC,CASRREGLYEQYF
TRBD1,TRBJ2-7,TRBV19,NA,TGTGCCAGTAGTATCAGAACAGGGGGCGGCTACGAGCAGTACTTC,CASSIRTGGGYEQYF
TRBD1,TRBJ2-2,TRBV28,NA,TGTGCCAGCAGGACAGGGGGCCTTGCGAACACCGGGGAGCTGTTTTTT,CASRTGGLANTGELFF
NA,TRBJ1-2,TRBV6-5,NA,TGTGCCAGCATTGGGGTGGGCTACACCTTC,CASIGVGYTF
TRBD2,TRBJ2-3,TRBV7-6,NA,TGTGCCAGCAGCTTATATATTGCGGGAGGCCCAGATACGCAGTATTTT,CASSLYIAGGPDTQYF
NA,TRBJ2-2,TRBV5-1,once,TGCGCCAGCCACACAGGGGCGGGACCCACCGGGGAGCTGTTTTTT,CASHTGAGPTGELFF
TRBD1,TRBJ1-6,TRBV19,once,TGTGCCAGTAGGACCTCCGGGACAGGGTATAATTCACCCCTCCACTTT,CASRTSGTGYNSPLHF
NA,TRBJ2-6,TRBV19,NA,TGTGCCAGTACCCTAGGGGGGGTGGGGAGCTCTGGGGCCAACGTCCTGACTTTC,CASTLGGVGSSGANVLTF
NA,TRBJ2-1,TRBV9,few,TGTGCCAGCAGCGCACTGGAACTAGCCACCTACAATGAGCAGTTCTTC,CASSALELATYNEQFF
NA,TRBJ2-7,TRBV5-1,NA,TGCGCCAGCAGCTTGGGCGGGGGGACAGGGACCTACGAGCAGTACTTC,CASSLGGGTGTYEQYF
NA,TRBJ1-5,TRBV19,NA,TGTGCCAGTAGTATAAGAGCCATAGGGAATCAGCCCCAGCATTTT,CASSIRAIGNQPQHF
TRBD1,TRBJ1-2,TRBV6-5,NA,TGTGCCAGCAGTCGAGGGACAGACTATGGCTACACCTTC,CASSRGTDYGYTF
NA,TRBJ1-6,TRBV19,NA,TGTGCCAGCGCCAGGAACTTGTATAATTCACCCCTCCACTTT,CASARNLYNSPLHF
NA,TRBJ2-7,TRBV30,NA,TGTGCCTGGAGTGTAACGGGAGTCATTGGGGTCCCCAACCTTGCCTACGAGCAGTACTTC,CAWSVTGVIGVPNLAYEQYF
TRBD1,TRBJ1-5,TRBV5-1,NA,TGCGCCAGCAGCTTGCACCCGGACAGGGGGCTTAATCAGCCCCAGCATTTT,CASSLHPDRGLNQPQHF
NA,TRBJ1-1,TRBV12-3/TRBV12-4,NA,TGTGCCAGCAGTTTACGGGGGGACACTGAAGCTTTCTTT,CASSLRGDTEAFF
NA,TRBJ1-2,TRBV5-6,NA,TGTGCCAGCAGCCTCCCAAGGAAGGAAGAAAATGGCTACACCTTC,CASSLPRKEENGYTF
NA,TRBJ2-5,TRBV12-3/TRBV12-4,few,TGTGCCAGCAGTCTAACGATGGAGCCCCAGTACTTC,CASSLTMEPQYF
NA,TRBJ1-5,TRBV18,NA,TGTGCCAGCAGGGGGAATAGCAATCAGCCCCAGCATTTT,CASRGNSNQPQHF
TRBD2,TRBJ2-4,TRBV2,few,TGTGCCAGCAGTGACCTCCCGGTTCTAGCGGACCCCAAAAACATTCAGTACTTC,CASSDLPVLADPKNIQYF
TRBD2,TRBJ2-7,TRBV7-8,NA,TGTGCCAGCAGACTAACTAGGACTAGCGGGAGTTATTTTTACGAGCAGTACTTC,CASRLTRTSGSYFYEQYF
NA,TRBJ2-1,TRBV15,NA,TGTGCCACCAGCAGAGAAGGGTGGAATGAGCAGTTCTTC,CATSREGWNEQFF
NA,TRBJ2-7,TRBV19,few,TGTGCCAGTAGTGGGACAAAATACGAGCAGTACTTC,CASSGTKYEQYF
NA,TRBJ2-3,TRBV5-1,once,TGCGCCAGCAGCTTGATCGGGATTAGCACAGATACGCAGTATTTT,CASSLIGISTDTQYF
NA,TRBJ1-1,TRBV7-2,NA,TGTGCCAGCAGCTCCCTGATGAACACTGAAGCTTTCTTT,CASSSLMNTEAFF
NA,TRBJ2-1,TRBV13,few,TGTGCCAGCAGGATGTACAATGAGCAGTTCTTC,CASRMYNEQFF
TRBD2,TRBJ2-7,TRBV7-2,NA,TGTGCCAGCAGCTTAACTAGCGGGGGGGCGGACGAGCAGTACTTC,CASSLTSGGADEQYF
NA,TRBJ2-7,TRBV19,NA,TGTGCCAGTAGTACCCAGGGGCACGGGGGGGAGCAGTACTTC,CASSTQGHGGEQYF
NA,TRBJ1-1,TRBV30,once,TGTGCCTGGAGTGCGGTGGGCACTGAAGCTTTCTTT,CAWSAVGTEAFF
TRBD2,TRBJ2-7,TRBV19,NA,TGTGCCAGTAGTATAGGGGAGGGCTACGAGCAGTACTTC,CASSIGEGYEQYF
NA,TRBJ1-6,TRBV7-2,NA,TGTGCCAGCAGCTTAGGGTTCCCCCCGGAGAATTCACCCCTCCACTTT,CASSLGFPPENSPLHF
TRBD2,TRBJ2-1,TRBV19,NA,TGTGCCAGTAGTAAGGGACTAGCGGGAGGGAATGAGCAGTTCTTC,CASSKGLAGGNEQFF
NA,TRBJ2-5,TRBV5-1,NA,TGCGCCAGCAGCTTGGAAGGGCCGACCCAGTACTTC,CASSLEGPTQYF
TRBD2,TRBJ2-3,TRBV3-1/TRBV3-2,NA,TGTGCCAGCAGTCAGGTGTCGAGTAGCGGGCACACAGATACGCAGTATTTT,CASSQVSSSGHTDTQYF
NA,TRBJ2-4,TRBV11-3,NA,TGTGCCAGCAGCTTAGGTTTCGGGAAAAACATTCAGTACTTC,CASSLGFGKNIQYF
TRBD1,TRBJ2-2,TRBV5-6,NA,TGTGCCAGCAGCTACAGGGGGCGAGGTGACACCGGGGAGCTGTTTTTT,CASSYRGRGDTGELFF